This T cell receptor (beta chain) originates from a study of cytomegalovirus exposure and HLA in healthy donors. Concerning this clone itself: The antigen is unknown.

The CDR3 loop spans 14 amino acids. Germline V CDR1 and CDR2: MGHRA, YSYEKL. V gave up 1 base and J gave up 4 bases; unmatched junction bases: 2. Findings of the study overall: Analysis was performed later, and it showed HLA-associated TCR beta chains to be more clonally expanded than equally common others. A later analysis associated 16,000 or so TCR beta sequences with HLA alleles at a 0.05 false discovery rate.

Primers included in the PCR were 60 Vbeta and 13 Jbeta primers. Measured with immunoSEQ multiplex PCR; TCRdb has only the in-frame clones, and not every one. Of 120,000 or so clones in the sample, over 70% were seen once. Sequencing used PBMCs. The rearrangement links TRBV4-1 to TRBJ2-5; 8 bases map to TRBD1. The receptor comes from a man aged 35-49 years in good health and CMV-seropositive. The CDR3 region is CASSQAGQGETQYF. In DNA form, the CDR3 reads TGCGCCAGCAGCCAAGCTGGACAGGGAGAGACCCAGTACTTC.